The next 23 T cell receptor beta chains were all read from a single sample in a study of blood T cell repertoires in COVID-19. The assay was immunoSEQ multiplex PCR, and TCRdb's table has in-frame clones only and misses some. The sample has 170,000 or so clones; more than 75% are singletons. The sample taken for sequencing was peripheral blood. The receptors stem from a man aged 40-49 years with active or convalescent COVID-19.

This clone is a singleton in its sample. The J gene is TRBJ2-2, the V gene TRBV12-5; TRBD1 is a possible D gene (6 bases). The CDR3 is 16 amino acids. In germline, CDR1 is LGHNT, CDR2 FRNRAP. The V end lost 6 bases, the J end lost 0 bases, and 14 bases lay between the germline ends. The CDR3 region has the DNA TGTGCTAGTGGCCCCCCGGGACACCCGAACACCGGGGAGCTGTTTTTT. Its protein is CASGPPGHPNTGELFF.

The chain has TRBV28 and TRBJ1-2, with D possibly matching TRBD1 (5 bases). The germline V gene has CDR1 MDHEN and CDR2 SYDVKM. The CDR3 runs to 15 residues. Trimming shortened V by 5 bases and J by 4 bases, and 17 bases separated the two germline ends. The CDR3 DNA reads as TGTGCCAGCAGTCTTAGCAGGGCGCGGGGCTATGGCTACACCTTC. Translation: CASSLSRARGYGYTF.

The CDR3 DNA reads as TGTGCCAGCAGCCAGACGACTAGCGGGGACTACGAGCAGTACTTC. Translated, it gives CASSQTTSGDYEQYF. This chain links TRBV4-2 with TRBJ2-7, with 11 bases that match TRBD2. Germline V gene lookup returns CDR1 LGHNA and CDR2 YNFKEQ. V gave up 3 bases and J gave up 3 bases; unmatched junction bases: 4. CDR3 length: 15 residues.

The chain couples TRBV10-3 to TRBJ1-6, with unresolved D. This CDR3 contains 17 residues. The germline V gene encodes CDR1 ENHRY and CDR2 SYGVKD. The V end was cut by 0 bases, the J end by 7 bases, with 16 bases between. The chain's CDR3 is CAISESTRPAGNSPLHF. DNA for the CDR3: TGTGCCATCAGTGAGTCGACTCGGCCGGCCGGGAATTCACCCCTCCACTTT.

The V call is TRBV25-1, the J call TRBJ2-1; D is perhaps TRBD1 (5 bases). Per the germline V gene, CDR1 is MGHDK and CDR2 is SYGVNS. The V end was cut by 5 bases, the J end by 2 bases, with 13 bases between. The CDR3 runs 15 residues. The CDR3 DNA follows: TGTGCCAGCAGTATAGGACAAACCCCCTACAATGAGCAGTTCTTC. Amino acids: CASSIGQTPYNEQFF.

V gene TRBV3-1 (or the pseudogene TRBV3-2) combines with J gene TRBJ2-7, with D possibly TRBD1 on 5 matching bases. The CDR3 length is 14 residues. V shed 0 bases and J shed 6 bases, with 12 bases lying between them. In germline, CDR1 is LGHDT, CDR2 YNNKEL (reference sequence). The chain's CDR3 is CASSQDPQVGEQYF. In nucleotides, the CDR3 is TGTGCCAGCAGCCAAGACCCACAGGTCGGCGAGCAGTACTTC.

This sequence joins TRBV2 and TRBJ1-3; D remains unclear. CDR3 size: 13 residues. Germline V gene sequence: CDR1 SNHLY, CDR2 FYNNEI. Trimming removed 6 bases from V and 8 bases from J, with 14 bases in between. CDR3 nucleotide sequence: TGTGCCAGCAGCGTTAGTGAGAGGGACACCATATATTTT. The encoded protein is CASSVSERDTIYF.

This chain connects TRBV10-1 to TRBJ1-2, with D hard to call. V was cut by 0 bases and J by 4 bases, with 6 bases left in between. CDR1 and CDR2 (germline): WNHNN, SYGVQD (reference sequence). The CDR3 runs 13 residues. CDR3 region: CASSESVSYGYTF. The CDR3 coding sequence is TGCGCCAGCAGTGAGTCGGTCAGCTATGGCTACACCTTC.

V gene TRBV19 combines with J gene TRBJ2-3, with D unresolved. The CDR3 consists of 15 residues. CDR1 LNHDA and CDR2 SQIVND come from the germline V gene (reference sequence). Trimming cost V 3 bases and J 3 bases, with 13 bases left between them. CDR3 nucleotide sequence: TGTGCCAGTAGTATCGCACGTAGCAGTACAGATACGCAGTATTTT. This encodes CASSIARSSTDTQYF.

The J gene is TRBJ1-4, the V gene TRBV27; TRBD1 aligns across 7 bases. V trimming: 4 bases; J trimming: 4 bases; junction bases outside the gene matches: 9. CDR3 length: 16 residues. The germline V gene has CDR1 MNHEY and CDR2 SMNVEV (reference sequence). CDR3 amino acids: CASSSVGDRDNEKLFF. CDR3 DNA: TGTGCCAGCAGTTCCGTCGGAGACAGGGATAATGAAAAACTGTTTTTT.

The gene calls are TRBV15 and TRBJ2-3, with 11 nucleotides matching TRBD2. Trimming took 4 bases from V and 3 from J; bases not matched to a gene: 6. Germline-derived CDR1 and CDR2 are LNHNV and YYDKDF (reference sequence). The CDR3 runs 16 residues. CDR3 nucleotide sequence: TGTGCCACCAGCATTAGCGGGGGGGCTGGTACAGATACGCAGTATTTT. It specifies CATSISGGAGTDTQYF.

This sequence joins TRBV5-1 and TRBJ1-4; D ambiguous. Germline CDR1 and CDR2: SGHRS and YFSETQ. This CDR3 has 16 residues. The V end was cut by 0 bases, the J end by 2 bases, with 11 bases between. The CDR3 region has the DNA TGCGCCAGCAGCTTGGACATAGGGAGGACTAATGAAAAACTGTTTTTT. This codes for CASSLDIGRTNEKLFF. The whole variable domain, remainder taken from reference TRBV5-1 and TRBJ1-4, is KAGVTQTPRYLIKTRGQQVTLSCSPISGHRSVSWYQQTPGQGLQFLFEYFSETQRNKGNFPGRFSGRQFSNSRSEMNVSTLELGDSALYLCASSLDIGRTNEKLFFGSGTQLSVL.

V and J are TRBV7-6 and TRBJ2-7; 10 nucleotides align to TRBD1. CDR3 length: 14 amino acids. Germline-derived CDR1 and CDR2 are SGHVS and FNYEAQ. J gave up 3 bases and V 6 bases, and 5 bases lay outside the gene matches. CDR3 in DNA: TGTGCCAGCAGTGGAGGGACAGGGGACTACGAGCAGTACTTC. This sequence encodes CASSGGTGDYEQYF.

The chain combines TRBV30 with TRBJ1-5, with 9 nucleotides matching TRBD1. Germline V gene data show CDR1 as GTSNPN and CDR2 as SVGIG (reference sequence). The CDR3 consists of 16 residues. V dropped 2 bases and J dropped 9; count of bases not matched to a gene: 14. As DNA, the CDR3 is TGTGCCTGGAGTCCCAAAGCGGGGACAGGGTATTCGCCCCAGCATTTT. This encodes CAWSPKAGTGYSPQHF.

The V call is TRBV11-3, the J call TRBJ2-3, with TRBD1 as a possible D gene (5 bases). Between the trimmed V and J ends, which lost 5 bases and 3 bases, there was a span of 12 bases. The CDR3 length is 14 residues. The germline gives CDR1 SGHNT, CDR2 YENEEA. Written as DNA, the CDR3 is TGTGCCAGCAGCCCCACCCGACAGACAGATACGCAGTATTTT. This translates into CASSPTRQTDTQYF.

V usage is TRBV4-1 and J usage is TRBJ2-5; D is perhaps TRBD2 (5 bases). The V and J ends lost 8 bases and 5 bases respectively, with 9 bases between them. This CDR3 contains 11 residues. The V gene's germline CDR1 is MGHRA and CDR2 YSYEKL. The CDR3 sequence is CASLGGETQYF. The CDR3 DNA follows: TGCGCCAGCCTCGGCGGGGAGACCCAGTACTTC.

The chain couples TRBV5-1 to TRBJ2-5; 10 nucleotides match TRBD1. Germline V gene lookup returns CDR1 SGHRS and CDR2 YFSETQ. The CDR3 is made up of 16 amino acids. The trim removed 4 bases at V and 5 bases at J, leaving 11 bases unmatched. CDR3 nucleotides: TGCGCCAGCAGCCCGCAAGGGACAGGGGTCGGGGAGACCCAGTACTTC. Its translation is CASSPQGTGVGETQYF.

The CDR3 region has the DNA TGCGCCAGCAGCTCCGGGAGGGATTCAGATACGCAGTATTTT. Protein sequence: CASSSGRDSDTQYF. The genes are TRBV4-1 and TRBJ2-3; 8 nucleotides align to TRBD2. Trimming cost V 5 bases and J 4 bases; bases outside gene matches: 5. CDR1 and CDR2 from the germline V gene are MGHRA and YSYEKL. The CDR3 spans 14 residues.

This clone was found once. The CDR3 sequence: CASSDTLPPYEQYF. The CDR3 nucleotides read TGTGCCAGCAGCGACACCTTGCCCCCCTACGAGCAGTACTTC. The chain combines TRBV7-2 with TRBJ2-7; D not resolved. The V and J ends lost 5 bases and 2 bases respectively, with 13 bases between them. The CDR3 has 14 amino acids. Germline V gives CDR1 SGHTA, CDR2 FQGNSA.

The chain has TRBV29-1 and TRBJ2-2; 10 bases are shared with TRBD2. The CDR3 consists of 14 residues. Germline V gives CDR1 SQVTM, CDR2 ANQGSEA. V shed 6 bases and J 7 bases; nucleotides not matched to a gene: 8. The CDR3 DNA follows: TGCAGCGTAAAAACTAGCGGGGTTGGCGGGGAGCTGTTTTTT. It encodes CSVKTSGVGGELFF.

The chain has TRBV4-3 and TRBJ1-4; the D is unclear. Germline V gives CDR1 LGHNA, CDR2 YSLEER. V was shortened by 0 bases and J by 8 bases, with 13 bases between the two germline ends. There are 15 residues in the CDR3. The DNA for the CDR3 is TGCGCCAGCAGCCAAGAGGCAGGAGGAGGGGAAAAACTGTTTTTT. Its translation is CASSQEAGGGEKLFF.

The rearrangement links TRBV4-3 to TRBJ2-6; D may be TRBD2 (5 bases). Trimming took off 0 bases at V and 2 bases at J, with 14 bases between the two ends. The CDR3 is 18 residues long. The germline V gene encodes CDR1 LGHNA and CDR2 YSLEER. CDR3 amino acids: CASSQDPGSMAGANVLTF. CDR3 coding DNA: TGCGCCAGCAGCCAAGATCCGGGGTCGATGGCTGGGGCCAACGTCCTGACTTTC.

This chain joins TRBV11-3 and TRBJ1-4, with 8 positions matching TRBD1. The CDR3 contains 14 residues. The V segment lost 5 bases and the J segment 8 bases; nucleotides outside the gene matches: 7. Germline CDR1 reads SGHNT; CDR2 reads YENEEA. Here the CDR3 reads CASSRTGSGEKLFF. The CDR3 DNA follows: TGTGCCAGCAGCAGGACAGGGAGTGGAGAAAAACTGTTTTTT.